This TCR beta chain was found in a study of immune heterogeneity within non-small cell lung tumors. General observations from the study: Recurring identical dominant CDR3 beta clonotypes were observed across tumor sites within a patient, together with site-unique high-frequency clones. With an R of approximately 0.32, local T-cell clonality correlated moderately but significantly with local tumor mutational burden.

Many counts were recorded for this clonotype. Antigen: not known. This CDR3 spans 15 amino acids. V was pared by 5 bases and J by 1 base, with 14 bases between. Germline V gene lookup returns CDR1 MNHNS and CDR2 SASEGT. Each sample used about 0.55 ug of genomic DNA from bulk tumor tissue. Several far-apart biopsies were taken per primary tumor during surgery. Patients with untreated, newly diagnosed non-small cell lung cancer underwent curative surgery. TCR beta CDR3 amplification used multiplex PCR with 32 V and 13 J primers. TCRdb reprocessed the multiplex PCR reads via MiXCR and lists one record per CDR3 protein. The top ten clones hold less than 4.5% of a sample with 21,000 or so distinct CDR3 sequences, 28% of them seen once.

The chain carries TRBV6-1 and TRBJ1-1, with D tentatively TRBD1 (6 bases). The clonotype comes from a man aged 40-55 years with non-small cell lung cancer. Sequenced: lung tumor tissue. DNA of the CDR3: TGTGCCAGCAGTTTAGCGGGGGCGGGGAACACTGAAGCTTTCTTT. Translating it yields CASSLAGAGNTEAFF.